This T cell receptor beta chain was recorded in a study of shared T cell receptors in the human thymus. This table comes from immunoSEQ multiplex PCR, and its TCRdb copy is limited to in-frame clones, with some not included. This repertoire shows roughly 660,000 clones, roughly 90% found once; its top ten account for 0.01%. Germline assignment: CDR1 LGHNT and CDR2 FRNRAP. This CDR3 spans 14 amino acids. V was clipped by 3 bases and J by 3 bases; unmatched bases: 3. These sequences were also reported in another study, on human thymus T cells.

The rearrangement links TRBV12-5 to TRBJ1-1, with 8 bases identical to TRBD1. The sequence was obtained from a boy less than two years old with a congenital heart defect. The sequenced sample was thymocytes. CDR3 region: CASGLQGGDTEAFF. The CDR3 nucleotides read TGTGCTAGTGGTTTACAGGGGGGGGACACTGAAGCTTTCTTT. The full variable domain, completed using reference TRBV12-5 and TRBJ1-1, is DARVTQTPRHKVTEMGQEVTMRCQPILGHNTVFWYRQTMMQGLELLAYFRNRAPLDDSGMPKDRFSAEMPDATLATLKIQPSEPRDSAVYFCASGLQGGDTEAFFGQGTRLTVV.